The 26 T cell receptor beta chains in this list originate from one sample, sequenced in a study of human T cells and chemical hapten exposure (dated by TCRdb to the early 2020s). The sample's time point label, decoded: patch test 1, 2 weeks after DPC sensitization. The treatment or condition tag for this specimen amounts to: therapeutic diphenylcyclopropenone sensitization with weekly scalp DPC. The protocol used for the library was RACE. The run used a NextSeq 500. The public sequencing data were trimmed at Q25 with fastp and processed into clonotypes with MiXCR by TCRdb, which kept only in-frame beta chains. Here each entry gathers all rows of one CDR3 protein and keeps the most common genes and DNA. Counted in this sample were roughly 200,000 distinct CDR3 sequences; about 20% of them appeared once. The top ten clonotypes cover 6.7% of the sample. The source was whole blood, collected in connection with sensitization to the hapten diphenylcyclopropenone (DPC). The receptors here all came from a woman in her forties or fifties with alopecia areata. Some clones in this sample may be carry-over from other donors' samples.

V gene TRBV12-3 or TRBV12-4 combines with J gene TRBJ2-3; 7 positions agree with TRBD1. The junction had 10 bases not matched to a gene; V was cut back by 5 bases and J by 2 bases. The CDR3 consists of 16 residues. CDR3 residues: CASSPYPGTVTDTQYF. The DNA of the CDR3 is TGTGCCAGCAGTCCCTACCCCGGGACAGTCACAGATACGCAGTATTTT.

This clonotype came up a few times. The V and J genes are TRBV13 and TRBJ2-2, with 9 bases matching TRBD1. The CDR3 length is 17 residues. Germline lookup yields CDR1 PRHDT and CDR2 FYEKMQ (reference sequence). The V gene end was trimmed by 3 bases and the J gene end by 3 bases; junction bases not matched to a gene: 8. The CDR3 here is CASSFSDRGRDTGELFF. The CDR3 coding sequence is TGTGCCAGCAGCTTCTCGGACAGGGGCCGCGACACCGGGGAGCTGTTTTTT.

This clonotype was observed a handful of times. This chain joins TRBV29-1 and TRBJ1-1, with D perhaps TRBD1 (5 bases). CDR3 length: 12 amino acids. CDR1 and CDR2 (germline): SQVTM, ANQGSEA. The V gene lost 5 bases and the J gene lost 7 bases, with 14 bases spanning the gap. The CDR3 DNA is TGCAGCGTTCAATCAGGGTTTAATGAAGCTTTCTTT. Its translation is CSVQSGFNEAFF.

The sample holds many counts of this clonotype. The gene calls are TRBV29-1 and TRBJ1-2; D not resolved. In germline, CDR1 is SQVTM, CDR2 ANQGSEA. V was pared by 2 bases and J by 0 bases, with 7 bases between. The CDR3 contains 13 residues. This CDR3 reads CSVEYASNYGYTF. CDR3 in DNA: TGCAGCGTTGAATACGCATCTAACTATGGCTACACCTTC.

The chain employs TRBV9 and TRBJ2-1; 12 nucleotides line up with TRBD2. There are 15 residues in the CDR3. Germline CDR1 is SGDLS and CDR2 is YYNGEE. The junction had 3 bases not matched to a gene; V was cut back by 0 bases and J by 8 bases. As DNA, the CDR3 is TGTGCCAGCAGCGTAGGGACTAGCGGGACTGATGAGCAGTTCTTC. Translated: CASSVGTSGTDEQFF.

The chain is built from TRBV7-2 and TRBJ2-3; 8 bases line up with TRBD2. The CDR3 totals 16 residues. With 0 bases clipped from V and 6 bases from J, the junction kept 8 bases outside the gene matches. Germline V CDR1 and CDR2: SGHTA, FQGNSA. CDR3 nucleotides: TGTGCCAGCAGCTTAGCTGTCGCTAGCGGGCAGGATACGCAGTATTTT. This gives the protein CASSLAVASGQDTQYF.

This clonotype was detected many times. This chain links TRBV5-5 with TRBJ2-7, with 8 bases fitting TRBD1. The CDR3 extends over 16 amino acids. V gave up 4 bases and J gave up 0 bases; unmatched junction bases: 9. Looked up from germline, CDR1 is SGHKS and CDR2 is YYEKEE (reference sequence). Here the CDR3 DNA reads TGTGCCAGCAGCCTACGGACAGGGCGAAACTCCTACGAGCAGTACTTC. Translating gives CASSLRTGRNSYEQYF.

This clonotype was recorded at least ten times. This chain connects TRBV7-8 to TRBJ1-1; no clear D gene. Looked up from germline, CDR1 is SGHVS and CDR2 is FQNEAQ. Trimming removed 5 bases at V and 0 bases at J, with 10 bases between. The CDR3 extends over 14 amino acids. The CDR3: CASSMGNLNTEAFF. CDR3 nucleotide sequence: TGTGCCAGCAGCATGGGAAATCTGAACACTGAAGCTTTCTTT.

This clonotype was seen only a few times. Here the CDR3 reads CASSFTSPFTEAFF. CDR3 sequence (DNA): TGTGCCAGCAGTTTCACCAGCCCTTTCACTGAAGCTTTCTTT. The chain joins TRBV25-1 to TRBJ1-1; no clear D. Between the trimmed V and J ends, which lost 5 bases and 4 bases, there was a span of 14 bases. The CDR3 covers 14 residues. In germline, CDR1 is MGHDK, CDR2 SYGVNS. Full variable domain (outside the CDR3, taken from reference TRBV25-1 and TRBJ1-1): EADIYQTPRYLVIGTGKKITLECSQTMGHDKMYWYQQDPGMELHLIHYSYGVNSTEKGDLSSESTVSRIRTEHFPLTLESARPSHTSQYLCASSFTSPFTEAFFGQGTRLTVV.

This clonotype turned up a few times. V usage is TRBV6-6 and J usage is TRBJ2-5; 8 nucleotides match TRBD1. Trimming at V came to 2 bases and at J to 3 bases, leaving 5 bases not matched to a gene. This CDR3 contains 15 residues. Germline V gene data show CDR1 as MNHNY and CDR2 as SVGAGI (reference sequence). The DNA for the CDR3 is TGTGCCAGCAGTTACGGGACAGGAAGGGAAGAGACCCAGTACTTC. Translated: CASSYGTGREETQYF.

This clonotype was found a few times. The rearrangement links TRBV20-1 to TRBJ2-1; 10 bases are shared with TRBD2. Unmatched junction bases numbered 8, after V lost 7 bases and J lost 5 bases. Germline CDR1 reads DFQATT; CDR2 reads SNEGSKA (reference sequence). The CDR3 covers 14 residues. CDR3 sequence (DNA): TGCAGTGTCCCAAGCGGGAGGGGAAACAATGAGCAGTTCTTC. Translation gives CSVPSGRGNNEQFF.

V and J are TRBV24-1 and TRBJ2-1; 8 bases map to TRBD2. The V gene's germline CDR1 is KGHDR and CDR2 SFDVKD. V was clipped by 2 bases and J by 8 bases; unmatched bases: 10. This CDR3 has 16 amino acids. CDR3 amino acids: CATSDSVSGTVHEQFF. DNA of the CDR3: TGTGCCACCAGTGATTCCGTTAGCGGGACCGTCCATGAGCAGTTCTTC.

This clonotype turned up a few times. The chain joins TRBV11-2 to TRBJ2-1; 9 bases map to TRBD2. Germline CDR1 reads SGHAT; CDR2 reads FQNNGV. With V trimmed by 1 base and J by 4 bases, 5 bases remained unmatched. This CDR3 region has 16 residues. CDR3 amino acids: CASSLAGLAGYNEQFF. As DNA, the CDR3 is TGTGCCAGCAGCTTAGCTGGGCTAGCGGGATACAATGAGCAGTTCTTC.

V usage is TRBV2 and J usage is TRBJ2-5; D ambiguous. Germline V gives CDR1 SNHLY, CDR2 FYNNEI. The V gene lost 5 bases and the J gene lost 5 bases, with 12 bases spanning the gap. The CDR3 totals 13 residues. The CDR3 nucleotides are TGTGCCAGCAGTCCTGTCCTCGTTGAGACCCAGTACTTC. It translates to CASSPVLVETQYF.

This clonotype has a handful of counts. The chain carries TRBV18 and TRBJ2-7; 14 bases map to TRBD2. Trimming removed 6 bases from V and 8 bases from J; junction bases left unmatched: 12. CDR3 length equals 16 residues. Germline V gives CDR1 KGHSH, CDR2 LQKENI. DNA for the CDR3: TGTGCCAGCTCGCCCGCCGGGACTAGCGGGAGCTTGAAGCAGTACTTC. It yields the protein CASSPAGTSGSLKQYF.

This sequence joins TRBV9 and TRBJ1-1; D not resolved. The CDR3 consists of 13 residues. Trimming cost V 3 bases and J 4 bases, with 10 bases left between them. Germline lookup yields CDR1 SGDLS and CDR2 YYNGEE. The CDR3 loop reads CASSEAPSTEAFF. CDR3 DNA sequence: TGTGCCAGCAGCGAGGCGCCCAGCACTGAAGCTTTCTTT. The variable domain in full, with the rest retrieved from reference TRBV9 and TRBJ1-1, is DSGVTQTPKHLITATGQRVTLRCSPRSGDLSVYWYQQSLDQGLQFLIQYYNGEERAKGNILERFSAQQFPDLHSELNLSSLELGDSALYFCASSEAPSTEAFFGQGTRLTVV.

The CDR3 nucleotides read TGTGCCAGCAGCCATCCAACCCGCGGGAGAGGAGAGACCCAGTACTTC. This sequence encodes CASSHPTRGRGETQYF. The chain employs TRBV3-1 and TRBJ2-5, with 7 nucleotides matching TRBD2. The CDR3 consists of 16 residues. Trimming removed 3 bases from V and 4 bases from J; junction bases left unmatched: 11. CDR1 and CDR2 from the germline V gene are LGHDT and YNNKEL (reference sequence).

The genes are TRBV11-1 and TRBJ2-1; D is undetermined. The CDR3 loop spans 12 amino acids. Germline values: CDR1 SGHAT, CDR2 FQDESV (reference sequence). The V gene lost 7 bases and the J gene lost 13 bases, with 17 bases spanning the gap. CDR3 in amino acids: CASKASSVEQFF. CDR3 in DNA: TGTGCCAGCAAAGCTTCTTCGGTGGAACAGTTCTTC.

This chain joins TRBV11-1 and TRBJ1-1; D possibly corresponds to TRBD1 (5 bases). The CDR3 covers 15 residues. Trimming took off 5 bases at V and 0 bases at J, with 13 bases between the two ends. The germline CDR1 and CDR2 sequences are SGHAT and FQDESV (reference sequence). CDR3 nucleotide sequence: TGTGCCAGCAGCCAGATCGACAGCTTGAACACTGAAGCTTTCTTT. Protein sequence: CASSQIDSLNTEAFF. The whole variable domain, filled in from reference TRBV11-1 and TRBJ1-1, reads EAEVAQSPRYKITEKSQAVAFWCDPISGHATLYWYRQILGQGPELLVQFQDESVVDDSQLPKDRFSAERLKGVDSTLKIQPAELGDSAMYLCASSQIDSLNTEAFFGQGTRLTVV.

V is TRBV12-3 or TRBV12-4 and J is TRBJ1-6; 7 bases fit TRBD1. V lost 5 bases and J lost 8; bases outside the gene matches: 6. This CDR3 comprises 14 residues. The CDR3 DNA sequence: TGTGCCAGCAGTCCCGGGACAGCTTATTCACCCCTCCACTTT. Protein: CASSPGTAYSPLHF.

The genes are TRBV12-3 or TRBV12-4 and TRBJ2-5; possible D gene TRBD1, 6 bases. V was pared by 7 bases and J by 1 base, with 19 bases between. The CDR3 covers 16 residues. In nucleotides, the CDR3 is TGTGCCAGCACCTTGCGAGGTGGGGGCCCCCAAGAGACCCAGTACTTC. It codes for CASTLRGGGPQETQYF.

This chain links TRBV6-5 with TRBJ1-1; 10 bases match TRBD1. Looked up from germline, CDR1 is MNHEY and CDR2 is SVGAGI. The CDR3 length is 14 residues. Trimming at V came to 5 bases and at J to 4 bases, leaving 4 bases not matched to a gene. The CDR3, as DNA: TGTGCCAGCAGTGGGGGACAGGGGTTCACTGAAGCTTTCTTT. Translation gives CASSGGQGFTEAFF.

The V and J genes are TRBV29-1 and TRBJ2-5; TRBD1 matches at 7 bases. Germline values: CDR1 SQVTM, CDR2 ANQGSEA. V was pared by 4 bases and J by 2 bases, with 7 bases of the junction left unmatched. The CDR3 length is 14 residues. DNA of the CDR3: TGCAGCGTTGCCCTAGGGGGCCCTCAAGAGACCCAGTACTTC. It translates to CSVALGGPQETQYF.

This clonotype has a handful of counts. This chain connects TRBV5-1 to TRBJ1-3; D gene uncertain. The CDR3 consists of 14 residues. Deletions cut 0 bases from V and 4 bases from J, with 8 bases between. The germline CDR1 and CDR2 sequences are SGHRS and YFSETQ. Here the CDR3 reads CASSLGLGGNTIYF. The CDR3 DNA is TGCGCCAGCAGCTTGGGGCTAGGGGGAAACACCATATATTTT.

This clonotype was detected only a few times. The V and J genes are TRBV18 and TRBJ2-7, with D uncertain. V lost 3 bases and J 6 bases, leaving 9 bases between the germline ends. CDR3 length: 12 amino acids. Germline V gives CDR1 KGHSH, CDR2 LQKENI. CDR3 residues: CASSPEPSEQYF. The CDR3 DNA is TGTGCCAGCTCACCGGAGCCTTCCGAGCAGTACTTC. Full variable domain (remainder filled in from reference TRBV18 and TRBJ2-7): NAGVMQNPRHLVRRRGQEARLRCSPMKGHSHVYWYRQLPEEGLKFMVYLQKENIIDESGMPKERFSAEFPKEGPSILRIQQVVRGDSAAYFCASSPEPSEQYFGPGTRLTVT.

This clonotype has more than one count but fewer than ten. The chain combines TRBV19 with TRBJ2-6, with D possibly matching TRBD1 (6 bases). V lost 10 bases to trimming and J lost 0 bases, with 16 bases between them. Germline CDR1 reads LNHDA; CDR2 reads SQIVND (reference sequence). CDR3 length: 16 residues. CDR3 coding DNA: TGTGCCACGACCTTTACAGGGAGCTCTGGGGCCAACGTCCTGACTTTC. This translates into CATTFTGSSGANVLTF.